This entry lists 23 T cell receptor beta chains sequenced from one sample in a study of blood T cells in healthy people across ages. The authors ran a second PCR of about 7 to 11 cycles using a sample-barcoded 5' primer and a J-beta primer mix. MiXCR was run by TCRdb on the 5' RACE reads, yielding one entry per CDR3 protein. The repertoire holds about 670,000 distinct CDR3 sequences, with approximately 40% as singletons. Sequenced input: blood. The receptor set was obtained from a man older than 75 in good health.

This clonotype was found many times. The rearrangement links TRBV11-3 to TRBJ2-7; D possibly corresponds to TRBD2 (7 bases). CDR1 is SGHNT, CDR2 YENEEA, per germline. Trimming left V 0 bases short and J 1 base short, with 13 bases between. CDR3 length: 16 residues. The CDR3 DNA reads TGTGCCAGCAGCTTAGATGGCGGGGGACAATCCTACGAGCAGTACTTC. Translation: CASSLDGGGQSYEQYF.

CDR3 nucleotides: TGTGCCAGCAGCCAAGATATAGGGACAGGGTACGGCGAGCAGTACTTC. As protein: CASSQDIGTGYGEQYF. This chain joins TRBV3-1 and TRBJ2-7, with 9 bases identical to TRBD1. Germline-derived CDR1 and CDR2 are LGHDT and YNNKEL (reference sequence). V lost 0 bases, J lost 6 bases, and 9 bases stayed unmatched. The CDR3 covers 16 residues.

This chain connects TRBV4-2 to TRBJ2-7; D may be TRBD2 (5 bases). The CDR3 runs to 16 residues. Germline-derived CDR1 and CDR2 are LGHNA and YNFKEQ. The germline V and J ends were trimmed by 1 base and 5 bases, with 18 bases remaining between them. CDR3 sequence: CASSQGGAVPTHEQYF. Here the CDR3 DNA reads TGTGCCAGCAGCCAAGGGGGAGCGGTTCCCACTCACGAGCAGTACTTC.

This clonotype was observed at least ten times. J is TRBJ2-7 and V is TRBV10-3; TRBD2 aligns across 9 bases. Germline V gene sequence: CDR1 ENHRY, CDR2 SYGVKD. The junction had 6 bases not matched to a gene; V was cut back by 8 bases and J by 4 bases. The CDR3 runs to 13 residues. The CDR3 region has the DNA TGTGCCATCGGGGAGACTAGCGGTTACGAGCAGTACTTC. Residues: CAIGETSGYEQYF.

CDR3 bases: TGTGCCAGCAGCCCGGAAATAGCCAAAAACATTCAGTACTTC. Protein: CASSPEIAKNIQYF. V gene TRBV7-2 combines with J gene TRBJ2-4; unclear D gene. The CDR3 is 14 residues long. Between the trimmed V and J ends, which lost 5 bases and 0 bases, there was a span of 8 bases. Germline CDR1 and CDR2: SGHTA and FQGNSA.

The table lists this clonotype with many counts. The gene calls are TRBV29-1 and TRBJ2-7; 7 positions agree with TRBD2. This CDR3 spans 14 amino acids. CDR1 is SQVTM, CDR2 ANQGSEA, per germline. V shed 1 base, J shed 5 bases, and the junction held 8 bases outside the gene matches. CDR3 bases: TGCAGCGTTGAAGGAGAGAGGGGAGGGAACGAGCAGTACTTC. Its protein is CSVEGERGGNEQYF.

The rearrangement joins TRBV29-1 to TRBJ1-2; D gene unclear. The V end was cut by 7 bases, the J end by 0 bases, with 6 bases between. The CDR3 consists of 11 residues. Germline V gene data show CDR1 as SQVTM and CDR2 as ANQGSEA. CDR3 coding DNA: TGCAGCGCCAAGGCTAACTATGGCTACACCTTC. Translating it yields CSAKANYGYTF. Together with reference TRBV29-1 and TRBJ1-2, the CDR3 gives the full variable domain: SAVISQKPSRDICQRGTSLTIQCQVDSQVTMMFWYRQQPGQSLTLIATANQGSEATYESGFVIDKFPISRPNLTFSTLTVSNMSPEDSSIYLCSAKANYGYTFGSGTRLTVV.

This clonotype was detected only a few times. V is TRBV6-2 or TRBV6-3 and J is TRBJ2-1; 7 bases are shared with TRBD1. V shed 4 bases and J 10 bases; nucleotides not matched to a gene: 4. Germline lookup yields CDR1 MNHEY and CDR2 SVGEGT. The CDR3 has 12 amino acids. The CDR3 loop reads CASSFHRGEQFF. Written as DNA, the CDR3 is TGTGCCAGCAGTTTTCACAGGGGCGAGCAGTTCTTC.

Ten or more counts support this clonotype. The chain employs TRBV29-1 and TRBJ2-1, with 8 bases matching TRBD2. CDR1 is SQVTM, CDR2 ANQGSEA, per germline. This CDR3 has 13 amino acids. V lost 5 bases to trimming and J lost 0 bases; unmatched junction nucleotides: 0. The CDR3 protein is CSVSGSSYNEQFF. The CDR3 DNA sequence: TGCAGCGTTAGCGGGAGCTCCTACAATGAGCAGTTCTTC.

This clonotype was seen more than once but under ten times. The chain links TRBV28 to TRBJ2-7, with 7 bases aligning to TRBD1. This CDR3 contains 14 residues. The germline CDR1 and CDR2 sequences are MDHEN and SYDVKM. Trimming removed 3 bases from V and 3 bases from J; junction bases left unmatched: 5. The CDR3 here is CASSFPAGGYEQYF. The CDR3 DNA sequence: TGTGCCAGCAGTTTTCCAGCAGGGGGCTACGAGCAGTACTTC.

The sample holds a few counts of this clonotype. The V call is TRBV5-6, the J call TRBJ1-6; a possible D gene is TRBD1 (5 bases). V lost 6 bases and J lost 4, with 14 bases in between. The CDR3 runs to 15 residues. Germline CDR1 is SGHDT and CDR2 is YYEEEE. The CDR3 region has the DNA TGTGCCAGCACCCTAGGGGTCCTTTATAATTCACCCCTCCACTTT. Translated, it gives CASTLGVLYNSPLHF.

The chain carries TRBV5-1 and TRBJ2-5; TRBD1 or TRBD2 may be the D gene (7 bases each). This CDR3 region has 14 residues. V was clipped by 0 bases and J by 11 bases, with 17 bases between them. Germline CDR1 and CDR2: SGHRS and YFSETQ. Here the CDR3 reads CASSLVVTGREQYF. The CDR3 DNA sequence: TGCGCCAGCAGCTTGGTGGTGACAGGGCGGGAGCAGTACTTC.

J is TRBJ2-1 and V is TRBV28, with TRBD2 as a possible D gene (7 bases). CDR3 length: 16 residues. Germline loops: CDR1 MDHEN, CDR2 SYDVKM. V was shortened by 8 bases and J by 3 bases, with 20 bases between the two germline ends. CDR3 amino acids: CASSGGGRDYYNEQFF. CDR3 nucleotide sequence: TGTGCCAGCTCTGGGGGGGGGCGGGACTACTACAATGAGCAGTTCTTC. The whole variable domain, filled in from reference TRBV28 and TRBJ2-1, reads DVKVTQSSRYLVKRTGEKVFLECVQDMDHENMFWYRQDPGLGLRLIYFSYDVKMKEKGDIPEGYSVSREKKERFSLILESASTNQTSMYLCASSGGGRDYYNEQFFGPGTRLTVL.

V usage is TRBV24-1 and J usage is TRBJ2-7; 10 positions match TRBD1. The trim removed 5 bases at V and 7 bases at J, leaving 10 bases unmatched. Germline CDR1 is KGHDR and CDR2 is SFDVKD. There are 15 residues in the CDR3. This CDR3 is CATSAPGQGNNEQYF. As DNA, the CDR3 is TGTGCCACCAGTGCACCGGGACAGGGGAACAATGAGCAGTACTTC.

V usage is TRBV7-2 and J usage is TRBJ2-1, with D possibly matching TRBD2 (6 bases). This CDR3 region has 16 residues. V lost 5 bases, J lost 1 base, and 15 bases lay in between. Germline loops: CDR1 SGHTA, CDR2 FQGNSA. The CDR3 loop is CASSRLPDYSYNEQFF. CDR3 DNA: TGTGCCAGCAGCCGACTCCCGGACTATTCCTACAATGAGCAGTTCTTC.

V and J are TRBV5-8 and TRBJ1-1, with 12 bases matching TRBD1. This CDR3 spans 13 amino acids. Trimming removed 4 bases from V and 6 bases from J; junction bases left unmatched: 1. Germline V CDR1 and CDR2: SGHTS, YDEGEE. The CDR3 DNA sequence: TGTGCCAGCAGCCGGGACAGGGGGCCTGAAGCTTTCTTT. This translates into CASSRDRGPEAFF.

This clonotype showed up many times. The CDR3 nucleotides read TGTGCCAGCAGCGTAAGTCCGGACAATGAGCAGTTCTTC. It is translated as CASSVSPDNEQFF. The chain employs TRBV7-3 and TRBJ2-1; D not resolved. CDR1 and CDR2 from the germline V gene are SGHTA and FQGTGA. The length of the CDR3 is 13 residues. The V end lost 5 bases, the J end lost 5 bases, and 10 bases lay between the germline ends.

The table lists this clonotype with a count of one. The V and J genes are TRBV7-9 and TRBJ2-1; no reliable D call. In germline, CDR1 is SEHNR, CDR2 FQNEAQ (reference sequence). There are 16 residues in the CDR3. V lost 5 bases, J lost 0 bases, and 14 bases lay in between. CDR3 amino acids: CASSQNSESSYNEQFF. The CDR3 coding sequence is TGTGCCAGCAGCCAGAATTCGGAGAGCTCCTACAATGAGCAGTTCTTC.

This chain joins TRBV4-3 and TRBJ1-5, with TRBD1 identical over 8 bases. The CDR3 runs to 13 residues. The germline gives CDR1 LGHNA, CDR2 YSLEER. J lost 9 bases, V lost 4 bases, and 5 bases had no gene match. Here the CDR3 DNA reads TGCGCCAGCAGCCCCCGGACAGGGAGGCCCCAGCATTTT. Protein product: CASSPRTGRPQHF.

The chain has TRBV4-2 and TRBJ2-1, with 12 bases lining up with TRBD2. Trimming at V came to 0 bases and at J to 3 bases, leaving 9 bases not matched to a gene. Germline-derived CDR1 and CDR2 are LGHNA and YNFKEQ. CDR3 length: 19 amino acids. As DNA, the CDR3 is TGTGCCAGCAGCCAAGATGGGAGGCTAGCGGGGGGGGTCTACAATGAGCAGTTCTTC. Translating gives CASSQDGRLAGGVYNEQFF.

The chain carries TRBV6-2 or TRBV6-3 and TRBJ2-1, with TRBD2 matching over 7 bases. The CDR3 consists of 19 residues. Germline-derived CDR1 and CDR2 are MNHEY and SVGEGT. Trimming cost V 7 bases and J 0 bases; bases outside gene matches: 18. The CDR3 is CASTKVLISGTTSYNEQFF. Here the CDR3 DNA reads TGTGCCAGCACCAAAGTCCTTATCAGCGGGACTACCTCCTACAATGAGCAGTTCTTC.

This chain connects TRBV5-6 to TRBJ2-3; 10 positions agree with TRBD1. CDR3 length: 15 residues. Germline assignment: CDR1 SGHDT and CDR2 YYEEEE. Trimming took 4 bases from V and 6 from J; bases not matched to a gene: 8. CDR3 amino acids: CASSVPGQGMDTQYF. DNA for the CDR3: TGTGCCAGCAGCGTTCCGGGACAGGGGATGGATACGCAGTATTTT. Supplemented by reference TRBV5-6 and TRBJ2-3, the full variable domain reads DAGVTQSPTHLIKTRGQQVTLRCSPKSGHDTVSWYQQALGQGPQFIFQYYEEEERQRGNFPDRFSGHQFPNYSSELNVNALLLGDSALYLCASSVPGQGMDTQYFGPGTRLTVL.

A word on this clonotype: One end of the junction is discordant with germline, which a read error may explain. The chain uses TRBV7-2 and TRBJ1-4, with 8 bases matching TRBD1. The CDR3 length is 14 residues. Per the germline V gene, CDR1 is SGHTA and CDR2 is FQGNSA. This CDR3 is CVSSRTGLDEKLFF. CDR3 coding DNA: TGTGTCAGCAGCCGGACAGGGCTCGATGAAAAACTGTTTTTT.